One sample yielded the 29 T cell receptor beta chains listed below, sequenced in a study of control samples from healthy donors and cancer patients. Assay used: immunoSEQ multiplex PCR; TCRdb lists only in-frame clones, some missing. Here the sample spans about 140,000 clones, about 90% being singletons. Sequenced material: blood. The origin of the receptors is a man aged 18 to 29 in good health.

This chain joins TRBV4-1 and TRBJ2-3; 8 positions match TRBD2. From germline, CDR1 is MGHRA and CDR2 YSYEKL. J lost 1 base, V lost 3 bases, and 12 bases had no gene match. This CDR3 comprises 18 residues. The CDR3 nucleotides are TGCGCCAGCAGCCAGAACCCAACTTCGGGACTAGGCACAGATACGCAGTATTTT. This sequence encodes CASSQNPTSGLGTDTQYF.

The rearrangement uses TRBV2 and TRBJ1-2, with 9 bases aligning to TRBD1. V was clipped by 7 bases and J by 4 bases; unmatched bases: 4. The germline V gene has CDR1 SNHLY and CDR2 FYNNEI. This CDR3 spans 13 amino acids. The CDR3 bases are TGTGCCAGCACCAGGACAGGGGCCTATGGCTACACCTTC. Residues: CASTRTGAYGYTF.

This chain links TRBV2 with TRBJ1-2; unclear D gene. Germline CDR1 SNHLY, CDR2 FYNNEI. The CDR3 extends over 14 amino acids. The V end lost 2 bases, the J end lost 0 bases, and 7 bases lay between the germline ends. CDR3 amino acids: CASSEFGTNYGYTF. The CDR3 coding sequence is TGTGCCAGCAGTGAATTCGGTACTAACTATGGCTACACCTTC.

V usage is TRBV25-1 and J usage is TRBJ1-3; a possible D gene is TRBD1 (5 bases). This CDR3 has 15 residues. With 6 bases removed from V and 2 bases from J, the gap between germline ends came to 14 bases. Germline-derived CDR1 and CDR2 are MGHDK and SYGVNS. CDR3: CASSDLGRAGNTIYF. In DNA form, the CDR3 reads TGTGCCAGCAGCGATCTTGGCAGGGCTGGAAACACCATATATTTT.

The chain links TRBV7-8 to TRBJ2-7; TRBD2 matches at 7 bases. Trimming at V came to 1 base and at J to 4 bases, leaving 10 bases not matched to a gene. Germline CDR1 SGHVS, CDR2 FQNEAQ. This CDR3 region has 16 residues. CDR3: CASSLVRAGDTYEQYF. The CDR3 DNA reads as TGTGCCAGCAGCTTAGTCAGGGCGGGGGATACGTACGAGCAGTACTTC.

The chain joins TRBV9 to TRBJ1-5, with TRBD1 matching 9 bases. Germline loops: CDR1 SGDLS, CDR2 YYNGEE. The CDR3 covers 15 residues. V lost 0 bases, J lost 2 bases, and 0 bases stayed unmatched. In DNA, the CDR3 is TGTGCCAGCAGCGTAGGGACAGGGGGCAATCAGCCCCAGCATTTT. Translation gives CASSVGTGGNQPQHF.

This clone was seen a single time. The chain is built from TRBV10-3 and TRBJ1-2; no reliable D call. The CDR3 has 12 residues. V lost 2 bases and J lost 8, with 9 bases in between. Germline CDR1 is ENHRY and CDR2 is SYGVKD. This chain's CDR3 is CAISEQTPGYTF. The CDR3 nucleotides are TGTGCCATCAGTGAGCAGACACCAGGCTACACCTTC.

V and J are TRBV2 and TRBJ2-7; D gene ambiguous. With 6 bases removed from V and 2 bases from J, the gap between germline ends came to 17 bases. Germline CDR1 and CDR2: SNHLY and FYNNEI. The CDR3 loop spans 15 amino acids. CDR3 in DNA: TGTGCCAGCAGAAATTTGGCAGGTCCAACCTACGAGCAGTACTTC. It specifies CASRNLAGPTYEQYF.

The chain uses TRBV28 and TRBJ2-7, with 10 positions matching TRBD2. The CDR3 has 14 residues. The germline gives CDR1 MDHEN, CDR2 SYDVKM. V lost 6 bases and J lost 2; bases outside the gene matches: 4. CDR3 region: CASRRTSGTYEQYF. CDR3 DNA: TGTGCCAGCAGGCGGACTAGCGGAACCTACGAGCAGTACTTC. The variable domain in full, with the rest retrieved from reference TRBV28 and TRBJ2-7, is DVKVTQSSRYLVKRTGEKVFLECVQDMDHENMFWYRQDPGLGLRLIYFSYDVKMKEKGDIPEGYSVSREKKERFSLILESASTNQTSMYLCASRRTSGTYEQYFGPGTRLTVT.

This chain uses TRBV4-2 with TRBJ1-1; D is unclear. The CDR3 extends over 16 amino acids. Germline V gene sequence: CDR1 LGHNA, CDR2 YNFKEQ. V was clipped by 0 bases and J by 4 bases, with 15 bases between them. The CDR3 nucleotides are TGTGCCAGCAGCCAAGAGAGTCCTGGGCTCCTCACTGAAGCTTTCTTT. Translated, it gives CASSQESPGLLTEAFF.

The V and J genes are TRBV4-1 and TRBJ1-1, with D tentatively TRBD1 (5 bases). The length of the CDR3 is 15 residues. The V end was cut by 1 base, the J end by 0 bases, with 9 bases between. The germline CDR1 and CDR2 sequences are MGHRA and YSYEKL. CDR3 sequence: CASSQGPGMNTEAFF. DNA of the CDR3: TGCGCCAGCAGCCAAGGACCAGGGATGAACACTGAAGCTTTCTTT.

The chain employs TRBV6-1 and TRBJ1-4; no clear D. Trimming took 1 base from V and 4 from J, leaving 10 bases between them. Per the germline V gene, CDR1 is MNHNS and CDR2 is SASEGT. The length of the CDR3 is 15 residues. CDR3 loop: CASSEGRVINEKLFF. In DNA, the CDR3 is TGTGCCAGCAGTGAAGGGAGGGTGATTAATGAAAAACTGTTTTTT.

The chain employs TRBV11-2 and TRBJ2-6; no clear D. V lost 5 bases and J lost 1, with 12 bases in between. CDR3 size: 16 residues. Per germline, CDR1 SGHAT and CDR2 FQNNGV. CDR3 in amino acids: CASSPPEDSGANVLTF. The DNA of the CDR3 is TGTGCCAGCAGCCCACCGGAAGATTCTGGGGCCAACGTCCTGACTTTC.

The rearrangement joins TRBV3-1 (or the pseudogene TRBV3-2) to TRBJ2-1; 7 nucleotides agree with TRBD1. The CDR3 has 15 residues. V was clipped by 5 bases and J by 3 bases; unmatched bases: 7. CDR1 and CDR2 from the germline V gene are LGHDT and YNNKEL (reference sequence). This chain's CDR3 is CASSSGAGGYNEQFF. CDR3 DNA: TGTGCCAGCAGCTCTGGGGCAGGGGGCTACAATGAGCAGTTCTTC.

This clone was found once. The rearrangement uses TRBV19 and TRBJ2-3; 7 positions agree with TRBD2. The junction had 17 bases not matched to a gene; V was cut back by 8 bases and J by 0 bases. Germline V gene data show CDR1 as LNHDA and CDR2 as SQIVND (reference sequence). The CDR3 is 18 amino acids. CDR3 sequence: CASGEGRGSASSTDTQYF. CDR3 DNA: TGTGCCAGTGGCGAGGGGAGGGGCTCCGCTTCTAGCACAGATACGCAGTATTTT. Drawing the rest from reference TRBV19 and TRBJ2-3, the complete variable domain is DGGITQSPKYLFRKEGQNVTLSCEQNLNHDAMYWYRQDPGQGLRLIYYSQIVNDFQKGDIAEGYSVSREKKESFPLTVTSAQKNPTAFYLCASGEGRGSASSTDTQYFGPGTRLTVL.

For the CDR3, the DNA is TGTGCCAGCAGCTTGGGGACTGGTTCCTACAATGAGCAGTTCTTC. It translates to CASSLGTGSYNEQFF. The genes are TRBV5-4 and TRBJ2-1; the D gene is possibly TRBD2 (5 bases). Trimming pared 0 bases from V and 1 base from J, leaving 8 bases between. From germline, CDR1 is SGHNT and CDR2 YYREEE (reference sequence). The length of the CDR3 is 15 residues.

This rearrangement joins TRBV19 to TRBJ2-2; a possible D gene is TRBD1 (7 bases). V was pared by 0 bases and J by 5 bases, with 10 bases between. CDR1 is LNHDA, CDR2 SQIVND, per germline (reference sequence). The CDR3 contains 15 residues. The CDR3 DNA reads TGTGCCAGTAGTATAGAACAGGGGAGGACCGGGGAGCTGTTTTTT. Protein product: CASSIEQGRTGELFF.

This clone has just one count. The chain couples TRBV28 to TRBJ2-7, with unresolved D. The CDR3 extends over 13 amino acids. The ends were cut back, 8 bases at V and 3 bases at J, with 14 bases in the middle. Germline V lookup: CDR1 MDHEN, CDR2 SYDVKM. The CDR3 is CASLLGKDYEQYF. As DNA, the CDR3 is TGTGCCAGCCTACTGGGGAAAGACTACGAGCAGTACTTC.

The genes are TRBV7-7 and TRBJ2-7; the match to TRBD1 covers 11 bases. The CDR3 runs 16 residues. Germline V CDR1 and CDR2: SSHAT, FNYEAQ (reference sequence). V gave up 1 base and J gave up 3 bases; unmatched junction bases: 5. This CDR3 is CASSLGTGGESYEQYF. The CDR3 DNA reads as TGTGCCAGCAGCTTAGGGACAGGGGGCGAAAGCTACGAGCAGTACTTC. Full variable domain (missing parts from reference TRBV7-7 and TRBJ2-7): GAGVSQSPRYKVTKRGQDVTLRCDPISSHATLYWYQQALGQGPEFLTYFNYEAQPDKSGLPSDRFSAERPEGSISTLTIQRTEQRDSAMYRCASSLGTGGESYEQYFGPGTRLTVT.

The V and J genes are TRBV5-1 and TRBJ1-3; D is perhaps TRBD1 (6 bases). Trimming cost V 0 bases and J 4 bases, with 14 bases left between them. The germline V gene encodes CDR1 SGHRS and CDR2 YFSETQ. CDR3 length equals 16 residues. CDR3 residues: CASSLEGGARGNTIYF. For the CDR3, the DNA is TGCGCCAGCAGCTTGGAGGGGGGCGCAAGGGGAAACACCATATATTTT. Variable domain in full (rest from reference TRBV5-1 and TRBJ1-3): KAGVTQTPRYLIKTRGQQVTLSCSPISGHRSVSWYQQTPGQGLQFLFEYFSETQRNKGNFPGRFSGRQFSNSRSEMNVSTLELGDSALYLCASSLEGGARGNTIYFGEGSWLTVV.

The chain uses TRBV5-1 and TRBJ2-3, with D perhaps TRBD1 (5 bases). The CDR3 runs 15 residues. Germline V gene sequence: CDR1 SGHRS, CDR2 YFSETQ. Trimming took 0 bases from V and 6 from J, leaving 14 bases between them. Here the CDR3 reads CASSLEIRGGDTQYF. In DNA, the CDR3 is TGCGCCAGCAGCTTGGAAATTAGGGGTGGGGATACGCAGTATTTT.

The CDR3 nucleotides are TGTGCCAGCAGCTTAGCCCCGACAGGGGTGGACACTGAAGCTTTCTTT. Translation gives CASSLAPTGVDTEAFF. The chain couples TRBV7-8 to TRBJ1-1; 8 nucleotides line up with TRBD1. Germline V gives CDR1 SGHVS, CDR2 FQNEAQ. The V gene end was trimmed by 0 bases and the J gene end by 3 bases; junction bases not matched to a gene: 6. The CDR3 covers 16 residues.

J is TRBJ1-3 and V is TRBV7-6; TRBD1 might be the D (5 bases). The V end was cut by 5 bases, the J end by 6 bases, with 14 bases between. The length of the CDR3 is 14 residues. Germline CDR1 SGHVS, CDR2 FNYEAQ. Here the CDR3 reads CASSPGPGANTIYF. The CDR3 DNA sequence: TGTGCCAGCAGCCCGGGACCGGGCGCAAACACCATATATTTT.

The sample holds one count of this clone. The V gene is TRBV3-1 (or the pseudogene TRBV3-2), the J gene TRBJ2-1; D remains unclear. Germline CDR1 LGHDT, CDR2 YNNKEL (reference sequence). V was pared by 2 bases and J by 6 bases, with 2 bases between. The length of the CDR3 is 11 residues. The DNA of the CDR3 is TGTGCCAGCAGCCAATTCAATGAGCAGTTCTTC. Protein sequence: CASSQFNEQFF.

This clone was seen just once. The chain employs TRBV3-1 (or the pseudogene TRBV3-2) and TRBJ2-2; 8 bases fit TRBD1. The trim removed 4 bases at V and 7 bases at J, leaving 5 bases unmatched. Looked up from germline, CDR1 is LGHDT and CDR2 is YNNKEL (reference sequence). The CDR3 totals 14 residues. The CDR3 is CASSPGQGYGELFF. As DNA, the CDR3 is TGTGCCAGCAGCCCCGGACAGGGCTACGGGGAGCTGTTTTTT.

The rearrangement joins TRBV2 to TRBJ1-2, with D maybe TRBD1 (5 bases). The length of the CDR3 is 13 residues. V lost 7 bases and J lost 4, with 13 bases in between. Germline values: CDR1 SNHLY, CDR2 FYNNEI. The CDR3 here is CASIGASGYGYTF. The CDR3 DNA follows: TGTGCCAGCATTGGGGCCAGCGGCTATGGCTACACCTTC. The variable domain in full, completed from reference TRBV2 and TRBJ1-2, reads EPEVTQTPSHQVTQMGQEVILRCVPISNHLYFYWYRQILGQKVEFLVSFYNNEISEKSEIFDDQFSVERPDGSNFTLKIRSTKLEDSAMYFCASIGASGYGYTFGSGTRLTVV.

The gene calls are TRBV10-3 and TRBJ2-3, with 9 bases matching TRBD2. The V segment lost 6 bases and the J segment 4 bases; nucleotides outside the gene matches: 8. CDR3 length equals 15 residues. Germline-derived CDR1 and CDR2 are ENHRY and SYGVKD. CDR3 DNA: TGTGCCATCAGCTCTAGCGGGGAGGGGGCAGATACGCAGTATTTT. This translates into CAISSSGEGADTQYF.

This rearrangement joins TRBV4-2 to TRBJ1-3; no clear D gene. The V end was cut by 1 base, the J end by 4 bases, with 5 bases between. The length of the CDR3 is 13 residues. CDR1 is LGHNA and CDR2 is YNFKEQ in the germline V gene. CDR3 protein: CASSQGWGNTIYF. Written as DNA, the CDR3 is TGTGCCAGCAGCCAAGGTTGGGGAAACACCATATATTTT.

The rearrangement joins TRBV29-1 to TRBJ1-3; D is perhaps TRBD1 (6 bases). Trimming took 1 base from V and 8 from J, leaving 15 bases between them. The CDR3 totals 14 residues. Germline CDR1 SQVTM, CDR2 ANQGSEA. CDR3 loop: CSVEAVGQPDTIYF. CDR3 coding DNA: TGCAGCGTTGAAGCCGTCGGACAGCCAGACACCATATATTTT.